This T cell receptor beta chain derives from a study of Ad26.COV2.S vaccination and SARS-CoV-2 variants. At the level of the study: Ad26.COV2.S arm of COV1001 included the donor.

This clone was counted a single time. Data came from immunoSEQ multiplex PCR; TCRdb stores just in-frame clones and leaves some out. The data hold about 420,000 clones, with roughly 88% observed a single time. With 0 bases removed from V and 6 bases from J, the gap between germline ends came to 9 bases. Per the germline V gene, CDR1 is LGHNT and CDR2 is FRNRAP. This CDR3 is built from 14 residues. Treatment here: 15 to 20 received Ad26.COV2.S at low or high dose, single or two shots; roughly 5 received placebo; per-sample allocation not given. Samples analyzed were those drawn on day 63 after the first vaccine or placebo injection.

The rearrangement uses TRBV12-5 and TRBJ2-1; D not resolved. Here the sequenced sample was peripheral blood, taken in a trial of Ad26.COV2.S vaccine versus placebo. The sequence came from a person aged 18-65 years who received the Ad26.COV2.S COVID-19 vaccine or a placebo. Here the CDR3 DNA reads TGTGCTAGTGGTTTGGTACAACTCCCCAATGAGCAGTTCTTC. This gives the protein CASGLVQLPNEQFF.